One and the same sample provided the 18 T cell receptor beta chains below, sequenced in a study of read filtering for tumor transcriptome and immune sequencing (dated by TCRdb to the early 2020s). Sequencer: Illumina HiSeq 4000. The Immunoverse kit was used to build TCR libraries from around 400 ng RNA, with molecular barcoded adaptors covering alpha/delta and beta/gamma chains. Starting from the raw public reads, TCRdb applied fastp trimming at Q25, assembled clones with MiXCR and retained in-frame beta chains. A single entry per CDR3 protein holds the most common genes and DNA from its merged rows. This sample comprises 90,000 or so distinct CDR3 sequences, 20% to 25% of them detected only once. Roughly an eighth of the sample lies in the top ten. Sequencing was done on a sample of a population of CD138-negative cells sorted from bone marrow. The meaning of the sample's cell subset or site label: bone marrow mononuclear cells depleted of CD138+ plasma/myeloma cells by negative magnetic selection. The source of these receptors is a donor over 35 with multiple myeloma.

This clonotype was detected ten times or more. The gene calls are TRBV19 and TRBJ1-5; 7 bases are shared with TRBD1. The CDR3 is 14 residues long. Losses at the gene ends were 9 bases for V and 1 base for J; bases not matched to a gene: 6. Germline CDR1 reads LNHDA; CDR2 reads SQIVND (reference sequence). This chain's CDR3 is CASSKQGSNQPQHF. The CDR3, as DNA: TGTGCCAGCTCCAAACAGGGGAGCAATCAGCCCCAGCATTTT. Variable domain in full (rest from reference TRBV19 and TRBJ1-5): DGGITQSPKYLFRKEGQNVTLSCEQNLNHDAMYWYRQDPGQGLRLIYYSQIVNDFQKGDIAEGYSVSREKKESFPLTVTSAQKNPTAFYLCASSKQGSNQPQHFGDGTRLSIL.

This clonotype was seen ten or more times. Written as DNA, the CDR3 is TGTGCCAGCAGTCAGCTGTCCGGGACAGGGGAGTCAGCTTTCTTT. Translated, it gives CASSQLSGTGESAFF. The chain links TRBV12-3 or TRBV12-4 to TRBJ1-1; TRBD1 aligns across 10 bases. After removal of 5 bases from V and 10 bases from J, the junction contained 13 bases not matched to a gene. The CDR3 is 15 residues long.

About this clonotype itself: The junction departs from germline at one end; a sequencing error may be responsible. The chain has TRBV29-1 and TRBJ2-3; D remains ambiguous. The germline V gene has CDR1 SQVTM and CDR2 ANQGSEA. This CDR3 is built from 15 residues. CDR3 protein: CSVRGGAQSTDTQCF. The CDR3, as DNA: TGCAGCGTCAGAGGCGGCGCCCAGAGCACAGATACGCAGTGTTTT.

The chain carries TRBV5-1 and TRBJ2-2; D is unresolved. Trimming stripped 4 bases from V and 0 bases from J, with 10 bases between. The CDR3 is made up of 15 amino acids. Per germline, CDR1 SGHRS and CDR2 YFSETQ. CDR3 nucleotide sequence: TGCGCCAGCAGCCAGTTCAGAGCGAACACCGGGGAGCTGTTTTTT. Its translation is CASSQFRANTGELFF. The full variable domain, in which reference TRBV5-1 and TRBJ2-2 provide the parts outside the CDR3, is KAGVTQTPRYLIKTRGQQVTLSCSPISGHRSVSWYQQTPGQGLQFLFEYFSETQRNKGNFPGRFSGRQFSNSRSEMNVSTLELGDSALYLCASSQFRANTGELFFGEGSRLTVL.

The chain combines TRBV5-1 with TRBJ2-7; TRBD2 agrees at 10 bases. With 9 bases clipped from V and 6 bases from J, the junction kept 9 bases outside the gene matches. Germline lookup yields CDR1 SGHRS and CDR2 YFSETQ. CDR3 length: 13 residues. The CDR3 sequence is CATKLAGSGEQYF. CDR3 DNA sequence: TGCGCCACCAAACTAGCGGGGTCAGGCGAGCAGTACTTC.

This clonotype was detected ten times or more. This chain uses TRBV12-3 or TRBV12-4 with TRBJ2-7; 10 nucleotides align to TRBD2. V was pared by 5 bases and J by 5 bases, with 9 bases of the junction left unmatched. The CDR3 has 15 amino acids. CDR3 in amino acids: CASSPLSGGAHEQYF. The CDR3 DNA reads TGTGCCAGCAGTCCCCTCAGCGGGGGGGCCCACGAGCAGTACTTC.

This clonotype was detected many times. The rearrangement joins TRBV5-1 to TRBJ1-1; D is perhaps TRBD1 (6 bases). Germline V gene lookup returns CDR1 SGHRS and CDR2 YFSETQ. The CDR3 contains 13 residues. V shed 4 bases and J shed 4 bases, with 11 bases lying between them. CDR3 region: CASSPNRATEAFF. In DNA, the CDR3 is TGCGCCAGCAGCCCAAACAGGGCCACTGAAGCTTTCTTT.

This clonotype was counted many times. CDR3 sequence: CASTRKETQYF. Written as DNA, the CDR3 is TGTGCCAGCACTCGCAAAGAGACCCAGTACTTC. The chain employs TRBV27 and TRBJ2-5; D is unclear. Trimming removed 7 bases at V and 3 bases at J, with 6 bases between. Germline CDR1 and CDR2: MNHEY and SMNVEV (reference sequence). This CDR3 is 11 amino acids long.

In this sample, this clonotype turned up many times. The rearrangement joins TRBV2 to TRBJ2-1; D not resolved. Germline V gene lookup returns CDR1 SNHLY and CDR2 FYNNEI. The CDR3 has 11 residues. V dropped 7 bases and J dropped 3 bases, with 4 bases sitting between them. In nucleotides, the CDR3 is TGTGCCAGCAAGGTCTACAATGAGCAGTTCTTC. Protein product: CASKVYNEQFF.

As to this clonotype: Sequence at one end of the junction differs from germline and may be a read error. The CDR3 nucleotides are TGTACCAGCAGCTTAGCCGGGAACACTGAAGCTTTCTTT. Its protein is CTSSLAGNTEAFF. This rearrangement joins TRBV7-9 to TRBJ1-1; no reliable D call. This CDR3 comprises 13 residues. The germline V gene encodes CDR1 SEHNR and CDR2 FQNEAQ (reference sequence).

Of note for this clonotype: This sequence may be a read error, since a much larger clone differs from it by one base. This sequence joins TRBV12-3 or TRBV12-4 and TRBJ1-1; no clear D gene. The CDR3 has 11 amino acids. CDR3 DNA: TGTGCCAGCAGTTCGCTCGACCTTGCTCTCTTT. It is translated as CASSSLDLALF.

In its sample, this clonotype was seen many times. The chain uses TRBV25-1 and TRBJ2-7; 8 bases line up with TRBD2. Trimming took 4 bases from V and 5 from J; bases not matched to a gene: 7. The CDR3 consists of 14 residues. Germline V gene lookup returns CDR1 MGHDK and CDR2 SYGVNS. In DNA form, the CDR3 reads TGTGCCAGCAGTGCCTCGCGGGGGGTTCACGAGCAGTACTTC. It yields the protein CASSASRGVHEQYF.

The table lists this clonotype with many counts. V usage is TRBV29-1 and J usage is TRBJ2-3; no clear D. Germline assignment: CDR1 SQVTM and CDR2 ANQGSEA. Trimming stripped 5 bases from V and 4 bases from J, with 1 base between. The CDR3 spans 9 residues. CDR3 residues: CSVPDTQYF. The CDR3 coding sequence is TGCAGCGTTCCAGATACGCAGTATTTT.

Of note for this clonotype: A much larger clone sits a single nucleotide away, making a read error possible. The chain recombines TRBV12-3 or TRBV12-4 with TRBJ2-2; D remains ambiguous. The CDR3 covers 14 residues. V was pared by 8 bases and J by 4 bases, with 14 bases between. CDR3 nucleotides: TGTGCCAGCGCCCCGACCGGCGTCACCGGGGAGCTGTTTTTT. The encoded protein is CASAPTGVTGELFF.

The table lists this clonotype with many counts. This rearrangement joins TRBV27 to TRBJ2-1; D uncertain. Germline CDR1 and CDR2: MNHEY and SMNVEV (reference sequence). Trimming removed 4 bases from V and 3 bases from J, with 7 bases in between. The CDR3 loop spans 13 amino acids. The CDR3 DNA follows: TGTGCCAGCAGTTACGACTTCTACAATGAGCAGTTCTTC. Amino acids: CASSYDFYNEQFF.

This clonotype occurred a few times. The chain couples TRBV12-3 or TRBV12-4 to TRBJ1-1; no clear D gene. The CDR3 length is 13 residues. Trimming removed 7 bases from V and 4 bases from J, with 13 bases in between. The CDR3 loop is CASTRVVATEAFF. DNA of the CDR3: TGTGCCAGCACTCGAGTTGTTGCCACTGAAGCTTTCTTT.

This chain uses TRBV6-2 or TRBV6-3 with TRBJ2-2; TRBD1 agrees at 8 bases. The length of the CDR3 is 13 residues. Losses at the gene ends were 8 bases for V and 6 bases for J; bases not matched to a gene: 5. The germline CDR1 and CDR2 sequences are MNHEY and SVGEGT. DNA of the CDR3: TGTGCCAGCGGCCCGACAGGGGCCGGGGAGCTGTTTTTT. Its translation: CASGPTGAGELFF.

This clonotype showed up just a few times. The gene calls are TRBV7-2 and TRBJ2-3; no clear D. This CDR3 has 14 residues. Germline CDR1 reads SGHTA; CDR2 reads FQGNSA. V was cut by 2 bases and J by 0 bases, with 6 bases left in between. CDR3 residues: CASSLFRSTDTQYF. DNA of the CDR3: TGTGCCAGCAGCTTATTCAGGAGCACAGATACGCAGTATTTT.